Below are 16 T cell receptor beta chains sequenced from a single sample in a study of early stage breast cancer tumors (dated by TCRdb to the late 2010s). Receptors were amplified or captured by the immunoSEQ multiplex PCR assay. TCRdb carries this immuneACCESS record with in-frame sequences only. Its versions omit some clonotypes, under half of them owing to an unresolved V gene in the studies checked, with the rest unexplained. This sample gives 45,000 to 60,000 clones in total; approximately 80% of them show up just once. About 1.5% of the sample goes to the ten largest clones. The sequenced sample was blood. These receptors were collected from a person in their fifties with breast cancer.

This clone came up a few times. The V call is TRBV5-6, the J call TRBJ1-6; D may be TRBD1 (6 bases). This CDR3 is built from 15 residues. The V gene's germline CDR1 is SGHDT and CDR2 YYEEEE. With 1 base removed from V and 9 bases from J, the gap between germline ends came to 14 bases. CDR3 sequence (DNA): TGTGCCAGCAGCTTGTTAGGGGGGGGCGGTTCACCCCTCCACTTT. It specifies CASSLLGGGGSPLHF.

The V gene is TRBV6-5, the J gene TRBJ1-2; 10 bases fit TRBD1. The germline gives CDR1 MNHEY, CDR2 SVGAGI. V shed 2 bases, J shed 4 bases, and the junction held 7 bases outside the gene matches. This CDR3 contains 16 residues. The CDR3 is CASSYARTGGGYGYTF. As DNA, the CDR3 is TGTGCCAGCAGTTACGCCAGGACAGGGGGAGGCTATGGCTACACCTTC.

Sample share makes this clone medium-sized (0.01 to 0.1%). This chain links TRBV7-3 with TRBJ2-5, with 9 positions matching TRBD1. The CDR3 covers 15 residues. Per germline, CDR1 SGHTA and CDR2 FQGTGA. With V trimmed by 2 bases and J by 5 bases, 6 bases remained unmatched. The CDR3 spells CASSLSGQGRETQYF. The DNA for the CDR3 is TGTGCCAGCAGCTTATCGGGACAGGGTAGGGAGACCCAGTACTTC.

This clone showed up just once. This chain joins TRBV7-9 and TRBJ2-5, with TRBD1 matching over 7 bases. Losses at the gene ends were 6 bases for V and 5 bases for J; bases not matched to a gene: 9. Germline loops: CDR1 SEHNR, CDR2 FQNEAQ (reference sequence). The CDR3 sequence is 14 residues long. CDR3 in amino acids: CASSPRQGWETQYF. DNA of the CDR3: TGTGCCAGCAGTCCTAGACAGGGCTGGGAGACCCAGTACTTC.

The chain links TRBV7-9 to TRBJ2-3; the D is unclear. Trimming stripped 5 bases from V and 6 bases from J, with 12 bases between. Germline lookup yields CDR1 SEHNR and CDR2 FQNEAQ (reference sequence). This CDR3 has 13 amino acids. The CDR3 sequence is CASSPRFGDTQYF. CDR3 sequence (DNA): TGTGCCAGCAGCCCCCGGTTTGGGGATACGCAGTATTTT.

V gene TRBV6-1 combines with J gene TRBJ1-5, with D perhaps TRBD1 (6 bases). The V gene's germline CDR1 is MNHNS and CDR2 SASEGT. Trimming cost V 6 bases and J 8 bases, with 11 bases left between them. This CDR3 is built from 12 residues. CDR3: CASRQGWEPQHF. CDR3 sequence (DNA): TGTGCCAGCAGACAGGGTTGGGAGCCCCAGCATTTT.

The V and J genes are TRBV29-1 and TRBJ1-1; 10 nucleotides line up with TRBD1. This CDR3 contains 12 residues. The J segment lost 5 bases and the V segment lost 6 bases, leaving 3 bases of the junction unmatched. From germline, CDR1 is SQVTM and CDR2 ANQGSEA. The CDR3 protein is CSVGQGSTEAFF. CDR3 nucleotide sequence: TGCAGCGTGGGACAGGGGAGTACTGAAGCTTTCTTT.

The CDR3 nucleotides read TGTGCCAGCAGCGTTACTAGCGGCCTCCCTCGGGAGACCCAGTACTTC. Translation: CASSVTSGLPRETQYF. The chain carries TRBV7-2 and TRBJ2-5; 8 bases agree with TRBD2. V was pared by 5 bases and J by 5 bases, with 13 bases of the junction left unmatched. The germline V gene has CDR1 SGHTA and CDR2 FQGNSA. This CDR3 spans 16 amino acids.

This chain links TRBV30 with TRBJ2-5, with TRBD2 identical over 8 bases. The CDR3 spans 15 residues. V lost 0 bases, J lost 4 bases, and 7 bases stayed unmatched. Germline CDR1 is GTSNPN and CDR2 is SVGIG (reference sequence). The CDR3 region has the DNA TGTGCCTGGAGTGTGATGCGGGGGGCTCCAGAGACCCAGTACTTC. It specifies CAWSVMRGAPETQYF. The whole variable domain, remainder taken from reference TRBV30 and TRBJ2-5, is SQTIHQWPATLVQPVGSPLSLECTVEGTSNPNLYWYRQAAGRGLQLLFYSVGIGQISSEVPQNLSASRPQDRQFILSSKKLLLSDSGFYLCAWSVMRGAPETQYFGPGTRLLVL.

The gene calls are TRBV15 and TRBJ2-7; no clear D. Germline CDR1 and CDR2: LNHNV and YYDKDF (reference sequence). CDR3 length: 15 amino acids. Trimming stripped 2 bases from V and 0 bases from J, with 11 bases between. The CDR3 loop is CATSRSGTSSYEQYF. CDR3 bases: TGTGCCACCAGCAGATCCGGTACCAGCTCCTACGAGCAGTACTTC. The full variable domain, completed using reference TRBV15 and TRBJ2-7, is DAMVIQNPRYQVTQFGKPVTLSCSQTLNHNVMYWYQQKSSQAPKLLFHYYDKDFNNEADTPDNFQSRRPNTSFCFLDIRSPGLGDTAMYLCATSRSGTSSYEQYFGPGTRLTVT.

The chain links TRBV2 to TRBJ1-2, with D possibly TRBD1 on 6 matching bases. The CDR3 extends over 12 amino acids. The germline CDR1 and CDR2 sequences are SNHLY and FYNNEI. The V end was cut by 4 bases, the J end by 5 bases, with 8 bases between. CDR3 protein: CASSGQGYGYTF. DNA of the CDR3: TGTGCCAGCAGTGGGCAGGGGTATGGCTACACCTTC.

The chain links TRBV5-1 to TRBJ1-2; D is perhaps TRBD1 (6 bases). This CDR3 is built from 15 residues. Germline V CDR1 and CDR2: SGHRS, YFSETQ. V shed 0 bases and J shed 4 bases, with 13 bases lying between them. CDR3 protein: CASSLDTGRFYGYTF. CDR3 nucleotides: TGCGCCAGCAGCTTGGATACAGGGCGATTCTATGGCTACACCTTC. Full variable domain (rest looked up from reference TRBV5-1 and TRBJ1-2): KAGVTQTPRYLIKTRGQQVTLSCSPISGHRSVSWYQQTPGQGLQFLFEYFSETQRNKGNFPGRFSGRQFSNSRSEMNVSTLELGDSALYLCASSLDTGRFYGYTFGSGTRLTVV.

This clone has a handful of counts. The gene calls are TRBV28 and TRBJ1-5; the match to TRBD1 covers 8 bases. The CDR3 is 14 amino acids. From germline, CDR1 is MDHEN and CDR2 SYDVKM. After removal of 6 bases from V and 9 bases from J, the junction contained 10 bases not matched to a gene. CDR3 sequence (DNA): TGTGCCAGCAGGACAGGGGAAGGACGGCGGCCCCAGCATTTT. This gives the protein CASRTGEGRRPQHF.

The chain joins TRBV15 to TRBJ2-1, with a weak D call TRBD2 (6 bases). The CDR3 has 13 amino acids. Germline loops: CDR1 LNHNV, CDR2 YYDKDF (reference sequence). V was pared by 0 bases and J by 8 bases, with 8 bases between. In nucleotides, the CDR3 is TGTGCCACCAGCAGAGAATGGGACTATGAGCAGTTCTTC. This translates into CATSREWDYEQFF.

The gene calls are TRBV6-5 and TRBJ2-2; no firm D call. The CDR3 sequence is 13 residues long. Trimming took off 2 bases at V and 4 bases at J, with 5 bases between the two ends. CDR1 is MNHEY and CDR2 is SVGAGI in the germline V gene. The CDR3 here is CASSYQFTGELFF. The CDR3, as DNA: TGTGCCAGCAGTTACCAATTCACCGGGGAGCTGTTTTTT.

This clone has more than one count but fewer than ten. The gene calls are TRBV5-1 and TRBJ1-1; D uncertain. Trimming took 4 bases from V and 1 from J, leaving 11 bases between them. Germline CDR1 reads SGHRS; CDR2 reads YFSETQ. The CDR3 contains 14 residues. CDR3 bases: TGCGCCAGCAGCCTCCGGGGAGCGAACACTGAAGCTTTCTTT. Protein sequence: CASSLRGANTEAFF.